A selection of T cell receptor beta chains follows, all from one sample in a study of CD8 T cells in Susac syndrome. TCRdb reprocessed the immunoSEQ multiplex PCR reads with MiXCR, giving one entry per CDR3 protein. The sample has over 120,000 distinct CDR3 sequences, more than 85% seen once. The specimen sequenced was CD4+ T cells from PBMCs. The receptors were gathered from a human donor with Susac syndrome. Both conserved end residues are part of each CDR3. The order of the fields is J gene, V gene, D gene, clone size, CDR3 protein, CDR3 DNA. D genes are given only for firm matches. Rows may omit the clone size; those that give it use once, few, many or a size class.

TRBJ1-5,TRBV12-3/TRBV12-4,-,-,CASSRQVDYDQPQHF,TGTGCCAGCAGTCGACAGGTGGACTATGATCAGCCCCAGCATTTT
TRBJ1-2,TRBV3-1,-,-,CASSPPYGYTF,TGTGCCAGCAGCCCACCCTATGGCTACACCTTC
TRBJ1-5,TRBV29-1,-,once,CSVGPGESQPQHF,TGCAGCGTTGGGCCAGGGGAATCCCAGCCCCAGCATTTT
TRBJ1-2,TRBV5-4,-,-,CASSLVQGTGSYTF,TGTGCCAGCAGCTTGGTTCAGGGCACGGGCAGCTACACCTTC
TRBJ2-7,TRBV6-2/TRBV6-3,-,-,CASSYGRADYEQYF,TGTGCCAGCAGTTACGGACGGGCGGACTACGAGCAGTACTTC
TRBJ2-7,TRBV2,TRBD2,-,CASTAGGGRSYEQYF,TGTGCCAGCACTGCCGGCGGGGGGCGTTCCTACGAGCAGTACTTC
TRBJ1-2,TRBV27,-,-,CASRPAPQVYGYTF,TGTGCCAGCAGACCCGCGCCTCAAGTCTATGGCTACACCTTC
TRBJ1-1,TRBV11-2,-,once,CASSAQRDAEAFF,TGTGCCAGCAGCGCTCAAAGGGACGCTGAAGCTTTCTTT
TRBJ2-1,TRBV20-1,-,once,CSATARVGEQFF,TGCAGTGCTACCGCCCGGGTCGGTGAGCAGTTCTTC
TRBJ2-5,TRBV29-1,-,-,CSVLDPPETQYF,TGCAGCGTCTTGGACCCGCCGGAGACCCAGTACTTC
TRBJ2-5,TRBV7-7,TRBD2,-,CASSGKYGTGETQYF,TGTGCTAGCAGCGGGAAGTACGGGACTGGAGAGACCCAGTACTTC
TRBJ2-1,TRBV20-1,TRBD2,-,CSARGVGTSRNEQFF,TGCAGTGCTAGAGGGGTCGGGACTAGCAGGAATGAGCAGTTCTTC
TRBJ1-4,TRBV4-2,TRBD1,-,CASSQDTGTGDEKLFF,TGTGCCAGCAGCCAAGATACGGGGACAGGGGATGAAAAACTGTTTTTT
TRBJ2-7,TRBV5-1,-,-,CASSLVMGGEQYF,TGCGCCAGCAGCTTGGTGATGGGGGGCGAGCAGTACTTC
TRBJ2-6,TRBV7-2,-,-,CASLISGANVLTF,TGTGCCAGCCTTATCTCTGGGGCCAACGTCCTGACTTTC
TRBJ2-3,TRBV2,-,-,CASSRASGAGDTQYF,TGTGCCAGCAGTCGAGCCTCGGGGGCGGGGGATACGCAGTATTTT
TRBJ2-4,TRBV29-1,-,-,CSVGSMSNIQYF,TGCAGCGTTGGGTCCATGAGCAACATTCAGTACTTC
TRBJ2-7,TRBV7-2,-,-,CASSFQTSSYEQYF,TGTGCCAGCAGCTTCCAAACTTCATCCTACGAGCAGTACTTC
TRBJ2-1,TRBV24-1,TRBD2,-,CATSDLWLAGASYNEQFF,TGTGCCACCAGTGATTTGTGGCTAGCGGGCGCCTCCTACAATGAGCAGTTCTTC
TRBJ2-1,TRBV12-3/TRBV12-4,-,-,CASSFPPGASSHNEQFF,TGTGCCAGCAGTTTTCCCCCGGGGGCTTCTTCTCACAATGAGCAGTTCTTC